Listed here are 28 T cell receptor beta chains from one sample, sequenced in a study of T cells in Graves' hyperthyroidism and ophthalmopathy. RNA transcripts served as the template for amplifying TCR beta CDR3 regions. Initially, a first-round RT-PCR of the TCR CDR3 employed the HTBI primer set. MiXCR was run by TCRdb on the multiplex PCR reads, yielding one entry per CDR3 protein. The sample lists about 300,000 distinct CDR3 sequences; roughly 19% were seen once. The sequencing input was blood. The receptors here all came from a man between 50 and 59 years old with Graves' ophthalmopathy.

This clonotype has more than one count but fewer than ten. The J gene is TRBJ2-7, the V gene TRBV9; tentative D call: TRBD2 (6 bases). V lost 4 bases and J 7 bases, leaving 15 bases between the germline ends. Germline loops: CDR1 SGDLS, CDR2 YYNGEE. The CDR3 is 13 residues long. The CDR3 loop reads CASSPHEAGEQYF. Here the CDR3 DNA reads TGTGCCAGCAGCCCCCATGAGGCGGGGGAGCAGTACTTC.

This clonotype appeared many times. V and J are TRBV6-2 or TRBV6-3 and TRBJ1-1; possibly TRBD1 for D (5 bases). This CDR3 contains 19 residues. V lost 2 bases and J lost 1, with 23 bases in between. Germline V gene lookup returns CDR1 MNHEY and CDR2 SVGEGT. CDR3 residues: CASSYGMGDSLFRNTEAFF. In nucleotides, the CDR3 is TGTGCCAGCAGTTACGGGATGGGAGACAGCCTGTTTCGGAACACTGAAGCTTTCTTT.

This clonotype was observed a handful of times. The chain carries TRBV9 and TRBJ1-2; D not certain. The CDR3 consists of 12 residues. V lost 0 bases and J lost 4, with 4 bases in between. The germline CDR1 and CDR2 sequences are SGDLS and YYNGEE. CDR3 sequence (DNA): TGTGCCAGCAGCGTAGGCGGCTATGGCTACACCTTC. Protein: CASSVGGYGYTF. The whole variable domain, filled in from reference TRBV9 and TRBJ1-2, reads DSGVTQTPKHLITATGQRVTLRCSPRSGDLSVYWYQQSLDQGLQFLIQYYNGEERAKGNILERFSAQQFPDLHSELNLSSLELGDSALYFCASSVGGYGYTFGSGTRLTVV.

This clonotype occurred many times. This chain links TRBV7-2 with TRBJ2-1; D ambiguous. V was trimmed by 3 bases and J by 6 bases, leaving 9 bases between them. Germline values: CDR1 SGHTA, CDR2 FQGNSA. This CDR3 spans 13 amino acids. In DNA, the CDR3 is TGTGCCAGCAGCTTCCTAGTAGGCAATGAGCAGTTCTTC. Translating gives CASSFLVGNEQFF.

The sample holds many counts of this clonotype. The chain has TRBV7-3 and TRBJ2-7; possibly TRBD2 for D (6 bases). Trimming left V 2 bases short and J 1 base short, with 12 bases between. The CDR3 is 15 residues long. Germline values: CDR1 SGHTA, CDR2 FQGTGA. As DNA, the CDR3 is TGTGCCAGCAGCTTAGACCGGGACTCGTCCTACGAGCAGTACTTC. Translating gives CASSLDRDSSYEQYF.

In this sample, this clonotype turned up a few times. The gene calls are TRBV6-1 and TRBJ2-2, with TRBD2 identical over 9 bases. The junction had 9 bases not matched to a gene; V was cut back by 4 bases and J by 3 bases. This CDR3 is 17 amino acids long. Germline CDR1 reads MNHNS; CDR2 reads SASEGT. The CDR3 spells CASSAVAGVGHTGELFF. In DNA, the CDR3 is TGTGCCAGCAGTGCGGTAGCGGGAGTGGGTCACACCGGGGAGCTGTTTTTT.

This clonotype was seen at least ten times. This chain joins TRBV15 and TRBJ1-5, with 9 nucleotides matching TRBD1. Per the germline V gene, CDR1 is LNHNV and CDR2 is YYDKDF (reference sequence). V gave up 1 base and J gave up 6 bases; unmatched junction bases: 4. The length of the CDR3 is 15 residues. CDR3 loop: CATSRGGQGSQPQHF. In nucleotides, the CDR3 is TGTGCCACCAGCAGAGGGGGACAGGGAAGTCAGCCCCAGCATTTT.

In its sample, this clonotype was seen many times. The V gene is TRBV2, the J gene TRBJ2-3; TRBD2 matches at 8 bases. The CDR3 is 14 residues long. The germline gives CDR1 SNHLY, CDR2 FYNNEI. Trimming at V came to 1 base and at J to 6 bases, leaving 3 bases not matched to a gene. This chain's CDR3 is CASSEGTSSDTQYF. The CDR3 DNA sequence: TGTGCCAGCAGTGAAGGGACTAGCAGCGATACGCAGTATTTT.

In this sample, this clonotype turned up many times. This chain joins TRBV7-9 and TRBJ2-1, with 11 bases lining up with TRBD2. The ends lost 5 bases at V and 8 bases at J; junction bases unmatched: 8. CDR1 and CDR2 (germline): SEHNR, FQNEAQ (reference sequence). The CDR3 is 15 residues long. CDR3 residues: CASSLLAGGGDEQFF. The CDR3 DNA reads TGTGCCAGCAGCCTATTAGCGGGAGGGGGCGATGAGCAGTTCTTC.

This clonotype was found many times. The chain links TRBV20-1 to TRBJ1-5; maybe TRBD1 (5 bases). V lost 6 bases, J lost 6 bases, and 12 bases lay in between. The CDR3 length is 12 residues. The germline CDR1 and CDR2 sequences are DFQATT and SNEGSKA (reference sequence). The CDR3, as DNA: TGCAGTGCAGGGGCAGGGAGTCAGCCCCAGCATTTT. This translates into CSAGAGSQPQHF.

This clonotype was counted at least ten times. The V call is TRBV28, the J call TRBJ2-7, with TRBD2 identical over 8 bases. The CDR3 loop spans 16 amino acids. Germline trimming cut 3 bases from V and 4 bases from J; bases unmatched to any gene: 11. CDR1 MDHEN and CDR2 SYDVKM come from the germline V gene. CDR3: CASSFLAGAQSYEQYF. The CDR3 region has the DNA TGTGCCAGCAGTTTCCTAGCGGGCGCCCAATCTTACGAGCAGTACTTC.

The table lists this clonotype with a few counts. This chain joins TRBV6-1 and TRBJ2-5; 7 positions agree with TRBD2. Germline values: CDR1 MNHNS, CDR2 SASEGT. The CDR3 has 12 residues. Trimming removed 2 bases from V and 12 bases from J; junction bases left unmatched: 6. In DNA, the CDR3 is TGTGCCAGCAGTGAATTCTCTCTAGCGGAGTACTTC. It translates to CASSEFSLAEYF.

The sample holds many counts of this clonotype. J is TRBJ2-7 and V is TRBV10-3; TRBD1 matches 9 bases. Trimming at V came to 6 bases and at J to 1 base, leaving 7 bases not matched to a gene. In germline, CDR1 is ENHRY, CDR2 SYGVKD. CDR3 size: 15 residues. The CDR3 here is CAIREDRGLSYEQYF. CDR3 sequence (DNA): TGTGCCATCAGGGAGGACAGGGGCCTTTCCTACGAGCAGTACTTC.

This clonotype occurred many times. The rearrangement links TRBV3-1 to TRBJ1-2; 7 bases match TRBD1. The CDR3 runs to 16 residues. Germline CDR1 is LGHDT and CDR2 is YNNKEL (reference sequence). V was pared by 2 bases and J by 1 base, with 7 bases of the junction left unmatched. The CDR3 is CASSQRGDSNNYGYTF. The CDR3 DNA is TGTGCCAGCAGCCAACGGGGGGACAGTAATAACTATGGCTACACCTTC. Full variable domain (remainder filled in from reference TRBV3-1 and TRBJ1-2): DTAVSQTPKYLVTQMGNDKSIKCEQNLGHDTMYWYKQDSKKFLKIMFSYNNKELIINETVPNRFSPKSPDKAHLNLHINSLELGDSAVYFCASSQRGDSNNYGYTFGSGTRLTVV.

The chain employs TRBV19 and TRBJ1-2; D uncertain. Per the germline V gene, CDR1 is LNHDA and CDR2 is SQIVND (reference sequence). The CDR3 length is 15 residues. V shed 9 bases and J shed 0 bases, with 17 bases lying between them. For the CDR3, the DNA is TGTGCCAGCCCCCCCGCCGGGCAGACTAACTATGGCTACACCTTC. It encodes CASPPAGQTNYGYTF.

The chain is built from TRBV5-1 and TRBJ2-7, with 9 bases fitting TRBD2. Germline lookup yields CDR1 SGHRS and CDR2 YFSETQ. J was trimmed by 7 bases and V by 4 bases; bases with no gene match: 15. There are 16 residues in the CDR3. The CDR3 DNA sequence: TGCGCCAGCAGCACCGCGGGGGGGAGGTATATACCTGAGCAGTACTTC. Amino acid sequence: CASSTAGGRYIPEQYF.

The rearrangement joins TRBV6-2 or TRBV6-3 to TRBJ2-1; D uncertain. CDR3 size: 13 residues. Germline V gene data show CDR1 as MNHEY and CDR2 as SVGEGT. V was clipped by 4 bases and J by 5 bases, with 9 bases between them. The CDR3 reads CASSSMPNNEQFF. DNA for the CDR3: TGTGCCAGCAGTTCCATGCCGAACAATGAGCAGTTCTTC.

This clonotype was found many times. The chain combines TRBV7-2 with TRBJ2-2, with D perhaps TRBD2 (6 bases). This CDR3 comprises 13 residues. The germline gives CDR1 SGHTA, CDR2 FQGNSA. Trimming removed 3 bases from V and 11 bases from J, with 13 bases in between. The CDR3 DNA is TGTGCCAGCAGCTTTGGCCTAGCGTCAGAGCTGTTTTTT. This codes for CASSFGLASELFF.

This sequence joins TRBV4-1 and TRBJ2-1; 7 nucleotides align to TRBD2. Germline assignment: CDR1 MGHRA and CDR2 YSYEKL. The CDR3 sequence is 15 residues long. V gave up 4 bases and J gave up 6 bases; unmatched junction bases: 9. The CDR3 sequence: CASSPMGGRINEQFF. The CDR3 bases are TGCGCCAGCAGCCCCATGGGGGGGAGGATCAATGAGCAGTTCTTC.

In DNA, the CDR3 is TGTGCCAGCAGTTTAACCCAGGGGGCGCACACTGAAGCTTTCTTT. Residues: CASSLTQGAHTEAFF. The rearrangement uses TRBV27 and TRBJ1-1; 8 bases match TRBD1. The CDR3 is 15 amino acids. Germline assignment: CDR1 MNHEY and CDR2 SMNVEV (reference sequence). Trimming took 2 bases from V and 3 from J; bases not matched to a gene: 5.

This clonotype was detected a few times. Here the CDR3 DNA reads TGTGCCAGCAGTTACGGGGAGACGAACACTGAAGCTTTCTTT. Its translation is CASSYGETNTEAFF. This chain joins TRBV6-5 and TRBJ1-1; D is ambiguous. V lost 2 bases, J lost 1 base, and 8 bases lay in between. The CDR3 runs to 14 residues. CDR1 and CDR2 (germline): MNHEY, SVGAGI.

This chain links TRBV12-3 or TRBV12-4 with TRBJ2-1; D is possibly TRBD2 (8 bases). The CDR3 has 21 residues. Trimming removed 5 bases from V and 1 base from J, with 30 bases in between. For the CDR3, the DNA is TGTGCCAGCAGTGGAGGGGGGGGACAGCGGGGGAAAGGGGGATCCTACAATGAGCAGTTCTTC. Its translation: CASSGGGGQRGKGGSYNEQFF.

This clonotype showed up many times. The chain joins TRBV20-1 to TRBJ2-1; 11 bases match TRBD1. Per germline, CDR1 DFQATT and CDR2 SNEGSKA (reference sequence). Trimming took 3 bases from V and 6 from J; bases not matched to a gene: 1. The CDR3 spans 13 residues. The CDR3 DNA is TGCAGTGCTAGGGGGACAGGGGGCAATGAGCAGTTCTTC. Amino acid sequence: CSARGTGGNEQFF.

For this clonotype: Its ends do not fully match the called genes, so a read error is possible. This chain links TRBV9 with TRBJ2-7, with a possible D match to TRBD1 (5 bases). Germline V gives CDR1 SGDLS, CDR2 YYNGEE. The CDR3 has 15 residues. This CDR3 reads CASSVDQTATYEQCF. In DNA form, the CDR3 reads TGTGCCAGCAGCGTAGATCAGACAGCCACCTACGAGCAGTGCTTC. Looking up the rest from reference TRBV9 and TRBJ2-7 gives the full variable domain: DSGVTQTPKHLITATGQRVTLRCSPRSGDLSVYWYQQSLDQGLQFLIQYYNGEERAKGNILERFSAQQFPDLHSELNLSSLELGDSALYFCASSVDQTATYEQCFGPGTRLTVT.

In this sample, this clonotype turned up a few times. V gene TRBV19 combines with J gene TRBJ2-2; 12 bases are a match to TRBD2. Germline CDR1 reads LNHDA; CDR2 reads SQIVND (reference sequence). With 10 bases clipped from V and 7 bases from J, the junction kept 7 bases outside the gene matches. CDR3 length: 14 amino acids. The CDR3 here is CATTGLAGHGELFF. As DNA, the CDR3 is TGTGCCACAACGGGACTAGCGGGCCACGGGGAGCTGTTTTTT. The entire variable domain, with the rest obtained from reference TRBV19 and TRBJ2-2, is as follows: DGGITQSPKYLFRKEGQNVTLSCEQNLNHDAMYWYRQDPGQGLRLIYYSQIVNDFQKGDIAEGYSVSREKKESFPLTVTSAQKNPTAFYLCATTGLAGHGELFFGEGSRLTVL.

This clonotype has just a few counts. The V and J genes are TRBV28 and TRBJ1-1; possibly TRBD1 for D (5 bases). The germline gives CDR1 MDHEN, CDR2 SYDVKM. The CDR3 runs 13 residues. The V and J ends lost 4 bases and 5 bases respectively, with 11 bases between them. The CDR3 bases are TGTGCCAGCAGTTCCTTCGGGGGGACTGAAGCTTTCTTT. Protein product: CASSSFGGTEAFF.

This clonotype has at least ten counts. The chain uses TRBV7-6 and TRBJ2-7; D possibly corresponds to TRBD1 (6 bases). The V end was cut by 2 bases, the J end by 0 bases, with 14 bases between. The germline V gene has CDR1 SGHVS and CDR2 FNYEAQ. The CDR3 runs to 16 residues. The CDR3 nucleotides are TGTGCCAGCAGCTTATCGGCAGGGGCGAACTCCTACGAGCAGTACTTC. It specifies CASSLSAGANSYEQYF.

The chain uses TRBV13 and TRBJ2-2; D may be TRBD2 (5 bases). CDR3 length equals 16 residues. V lost 0 bases and J lost 6, with 14 bases in between. Germline V gene sequence: CDR1 PRHDT, CDR2 FYEKMQ (reference sequence). Here the CDR3 DNA reads TGTGCCAGCAGCTTAGGCGGGCGGGCCGGGGCCGGGGAGCTGTTTTTT. This codes for CASSLGGRAGAGELFF.